These 19 T cell receptor beta chains came from one sample sequenced in a study of metastatic and nonmetastatic thyroid tumors. Treatment of any kind had been given to no patient before thyroid surgery. TCRdb re-analyzed the PCR reads using MiXCR. The sample holds tens of thousands of clones; about 20% are singletons and the top ten take less than 20%. Material: blood. The receptor set was obtained from a female donor with papillary thyroid cancer or a benign thyroid nodule (not recorded which). Some clones in this sample may be carry-over from other donors' samples.

This clone has ten or more counts. The chain joins TRBV9 to TRBJ2-1; maybe TRBD2 (5 bases). This CDR3 region has 15 residues. V lost 2 bases, J lost 8 bases, and 17 bases lay in between. Germline CDR1 and CDR2: SGDLS and YYNGEE. The CDR3 sequence is CASSVSGGPSDEQFF. The CDR3 nucleotides are TGTGCCAGCAGCGTCAGCGGCGGCCCCTCGGATGAGCAGTTCTTC. Looking up the rest from reference TRBV9 and TRBJ2-1 gives the full variable domain: DSGVTQTPKHLITATGQRVTLRCSPRSGDLSVYWYQQSLDQGLQFLIQYYNGEERAKGNILERFSAQQFPDLHSELNLSSLELGDSALYFCASSVSGGPSDEQFFGPGTRLTVL.

The V and J genes are TRBV27 and TRBJ2-2, with TRBD1 as a possible D gene (6 bases). The CDR3 has 16 amino acids. The ends were cut back, 9 bases at V and 5 bases at J, with 22 bases in the middle. Germline V CDR1 and CDR2: MNHEY, SMNVEV (reference sequence). The CDR3 coding sequence is TGTGCCAGAAGTCTTTTGCCGCAGGGGCGGACCGGGGAGCTGTTTTTT. Translation gives CARSLLPQGRTGELFF.

The rearrangement links TRBV19 to TRBJ1-1, with TRBD1 matching over 9 bases. The CDR3 contains 17 residues. After removal of 4 bases from V and 0 bases from J, the junction contained 9 bases not matched to a gene. Germline V gene lookup returns CDR1 LNHDA and CDR2 SQIVND (reference sequence). The CDR3, as DNA: TGTGCCAGTAGTAAGTTGGGACAGGGTCCCATGAACACTGAAGCTTTCTTT. Protein product: CASSKLGQGPMNTEAFF.

The sample holds a few counts of this clone. The junction shows a germline mismatch at one end, possibly a read error. The CDR3 DNA is TGTGCCAGCAGTTTCGTAGGGGATCTGTTTTTT. Translation gives CASSFVGDLFF. The chain carries TRBV12-3 or TRBV12-4 and TRBJ2-2; possibly TRBD1 for D (5 bases). CDR3 length equals 11 residues.

This clone was observed many times. The CDR3 nucleotides are TGCAGTGCTAGCCGGGACAGGGCTTCCTACGAGCAGTACTTC. It encodes CSASRDRASYEQYF. This chain joins TRBV20-1 and TRBJ2-7; 9 bases fit TRBD1. The CDR3 is 14 amino acids. Germline V gene sequence: CDR1 DFQATT, CDR2 SNEGSKA (reference sequence). J gave up 1 base and V 3 bases, and 4 bases lay outside the gene matches.

This clone was picked up many times. The V call is TRBV30, the J call TRBJ2-3; D remains ambiguous. The V end lost 0 bases, the J end lost 4 bases, and 8 bases lay between the germline ends. Germline loops: CDR1 GTSNPN, CDR2 SVGIG (reference sequence). There are 13 residues in the CDR3. The CDR3 here is CAWSVALADTQYF. The DNA of the CDR3 is TGTGCCTGGAGTGTCGCATTGGCAGATACGCAGTATTTT. Full variable domain (outside the CDR3, taken from reference TRBV30 and TRBJ2-3): SQTIHQWPATLVQPVGSPLSLECTVEGTSNPNLYWYRQAAGRGLQLLFYSVGIGQISSEVPQNLSASRPQDRQFILSSKKLLLSDSGFYLCAWSVALADTQYFGPGTRLTVL.

This chain connects TRBV24-1 to TRBJ2-1, with 12 bases lining up with TRBD2. The germline V gene has CDR1 KGHDR and CDR2 SFDVKD. With V trimmed by 4 bases and J by 2 bases, 5 bases remained unmatched. This CDR3 spans 17 amino acids. The CDR3 sequence: CATSDPWTSGTYNEQFF. Written as DNA, the CDR3 is TGTGCCACCAGTGACCCATGGACTAGCGGGACCTACAATGAGCAGTTCTTC.

This clone was counted between two and nine times. CDR3 sequence (DNA): TGTGCCAGCAGTCCCGGGGGAAGCTCCTACGAGCAGTACTTC. This gives the protein CASSPGGSSYEQYF. This chain links TRBV6-1 with TRBJ2-7; D perhaps matches TRBD2 (6 bases). The germline CDR1 and CDR2 sequences are MNHNS and SASEGT. Trimming stripped 5 bases from V and 0 bases from J, with 11 bases between. The CDR3 has 14 amino acids.

By sample fraction, this clone is medium-sized. The chain couples TRBV7-9 to TRBJ1-2; D uncertain. CDR1 and CDR2 from the germline V gene are SEHNR and FQNEAQ (reference sequence). The CDR3 is 11 amino acids. V dropped 5 bases and J dropped 10 bases, with 11 bases sitting between them. The CDR3 loop is CASSPNLYYTF. DNA of the CDR3: TGTGCCAGCAGCCCCAACCTCTACTACACCTTC.

This clone appeared many times. This chain joins TRBV19 and TRBJ1-1; D remains unclear. Trimming shortened V by 7 bases and J by 6 bases, and 21 bases separated the two germline ends. The CDR3 totals 15 residues. Germline CDR1 reads LNHDA; CDR2 reads SQIVND (reference sequence). For the CDR3, the DNA is TGTGCCAGTACCCTTACCCGGGCCGCCACGCCTGAAGCTTTCTTT. Its protein is CASTLTRAATPEAFF. The full variable domain, in which reference TRBV19 and TRBJ1-1 provide the parts outside the CDR3, is DGGITQSPKYLFRKEGQNVTLSCEQNLNHDAMYWYRQDPGQGLRLIYYSQIVNDFQKGDIAEGYSVSREKKESFPLTVTSAQKNPTAFYLCASTLTRAATPEAFFGQGTRLTVV.

This clone has a handful of counts. This chain joins TRBV5-6 and TRBJ1-1; no definite D call. This CDR3 has 13 residues. The V end was cut by 2 bases, the J end by 1 base, with 6 bases between. Germline values: CDR1 SGHDT, CDR2 YYEEEE. As DNA, the CDR3 is TGTGCCAGCAGCTTCGTCGGGAACACTGAAGCTTTCTTT. Translation: CASSFVGNTEAFF.

The table lists this clone with a few counts. Its ends do not fully match the called genes, so a read error is possible. The chain joins TRBV12-3 or TRBV12-4 to TRBJ2-2, with no clear D. The CDR3 covers 15 residues. Written as DNA, the CDR3 is TGCGCCAGCCAAGTTATGTTCGGGTTGATCGGGGAGCTGTTTTTT. Translation gives CASQVMFGLIGELFF.

Comments on this clone: A much larger clone lies a single base off, so this may be a read error. This rearrangement joins TRBV24-1 to TRBJ2-7; TRBD2 matches 10 bases. V gave up 5 bases and J gave up 4 bases; unmatched junction bases: 10. CDR3 length equals 16 residues. Germline loops: CDR1 KGHDR, CDR2 SFDVKD. For the CDR3, the DNA is TGTGCCACCAGTGGGGTCGTCCAAGCGGGAGGGTACGAGCAGTACTTC. Translated: CATSGVVQAGGYEQYF.

This clone was counted many times. The V and J genes are TRBV29-1 and TRBJ2-5; possibly TRBD1 for D (6 bases). CDR3 length: 13 residues. The germline V and J ends were trimmed by 2 bases and 5 bases, with 12 bases remaining between them. Germline-derived CDR1 and CDR2 are SQVTM and ANQGSEA. The CDR3, as DNA: TGCAGCGTTGAAATCTTAACAGGGGAGACCCAGTACTTC. This encodes CSVEILTGETQYF.

By frequency in the sample, this clone is medium-sized. The CDR3 here is CASREQGIYEQYF. Here the CDR3 DNA reads TGTGCCAGCCGGGAACAGGGTATTTACGAGCAGTACTTC. V usage is TRBV28 and J usage is TRBJ2-7, with a tentative D call TRBD1 (6 bases). The V and J ends lost 8 bases and 4 bases respectively, with 15 bases between them. Germline-derived CDR1 and CDR2 are MDHEN and SYDVKM. The CDR3 runs 13 residues.

This clone was seen at least ten times. This chain uses TRBV3-1 with TRBJ2-5; 7 nucleotides match TRBD1. The V gene's germline CDR1 is LGHDT and CDR2 YNNKEL (reference sequence). Germline trimming cut 1 base from V and 5 bases from J; bases unmatched to any gene: 7. The CDR3 spans 15 residues. The CDR3, as DNA: TGTGCCAGCAGCCAAGTAGACAGGGTAGGCGAGACCCAGTACTTC. This gives the protein CASSQVDRVGETQYF.

This clone came up many times. The V and J genes are TRBV2 and TRBJ2-5; D is possibly TRBD2 (5 bases). Trimming stripped 0 bases from V and 1 base from J, with 9 bases between. This CDR3 is built from 15 residues. Germline V gene lookup returns CDR1 SNHLY and CDR2 FYNNEI. The CDR3 region has the DNA TGTGCCAGCAGTGAAGCCCCCCGGGGCCAAGAGACCCAGTACTTC. The encoded protein is CASSEAPRGQETQYF.

This clone has at least ten counts. The V call is TRBV30, the J call TRBJ1-2, with D hard to call. In germline, CDR1 is GTSNPN, CDR2 SVGIG (reference sequence). V lost 8 bases, J lost 5 bases, and 15 bases lay in between. The CDR3 totals 12 residues. CDR3 amino acids: CASNFGTYGYTF. In DNA, the CDR3 is TGTGCCAGCAATTTTGGAACTTATGGCTACACCTTC.

The chain joins TRBV5-5 to TRBJ2-2; no firm D call. The germline V gene encodes CDR1 SGHKS and CDR2 YYEKEE (reference sequence). Trimming took off 0 bases at V and 9 bases at J, with 12 bases between the two ends. The CDR3 contains 14 residues. The CDR3 here is CASSLVAWTWELFF. CDR3 DNA sequence: TGTGCCAGCAGCTTGGTTGCCTGGACCTGGGAGCTGTTTTTT.